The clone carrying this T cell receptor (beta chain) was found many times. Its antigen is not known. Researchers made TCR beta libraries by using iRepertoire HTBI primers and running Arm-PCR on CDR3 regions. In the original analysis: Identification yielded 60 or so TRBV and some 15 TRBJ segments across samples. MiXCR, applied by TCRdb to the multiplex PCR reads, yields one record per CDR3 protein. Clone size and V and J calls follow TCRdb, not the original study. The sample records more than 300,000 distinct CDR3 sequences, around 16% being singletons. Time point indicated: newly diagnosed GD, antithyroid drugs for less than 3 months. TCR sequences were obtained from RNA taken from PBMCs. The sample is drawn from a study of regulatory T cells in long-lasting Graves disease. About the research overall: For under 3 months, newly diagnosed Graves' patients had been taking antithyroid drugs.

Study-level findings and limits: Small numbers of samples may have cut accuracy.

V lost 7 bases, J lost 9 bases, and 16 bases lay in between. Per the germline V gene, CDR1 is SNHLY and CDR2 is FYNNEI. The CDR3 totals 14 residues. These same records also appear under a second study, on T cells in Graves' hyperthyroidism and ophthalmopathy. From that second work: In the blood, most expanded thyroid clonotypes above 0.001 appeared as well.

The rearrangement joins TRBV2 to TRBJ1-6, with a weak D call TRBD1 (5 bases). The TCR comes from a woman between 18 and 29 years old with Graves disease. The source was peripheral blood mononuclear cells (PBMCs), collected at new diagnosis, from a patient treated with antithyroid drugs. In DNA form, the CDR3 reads TGTGCCAGCAACCACGGGGGGATCGCTTCACCCCTCCACTTT. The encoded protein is CASNHGGIASPLHF.